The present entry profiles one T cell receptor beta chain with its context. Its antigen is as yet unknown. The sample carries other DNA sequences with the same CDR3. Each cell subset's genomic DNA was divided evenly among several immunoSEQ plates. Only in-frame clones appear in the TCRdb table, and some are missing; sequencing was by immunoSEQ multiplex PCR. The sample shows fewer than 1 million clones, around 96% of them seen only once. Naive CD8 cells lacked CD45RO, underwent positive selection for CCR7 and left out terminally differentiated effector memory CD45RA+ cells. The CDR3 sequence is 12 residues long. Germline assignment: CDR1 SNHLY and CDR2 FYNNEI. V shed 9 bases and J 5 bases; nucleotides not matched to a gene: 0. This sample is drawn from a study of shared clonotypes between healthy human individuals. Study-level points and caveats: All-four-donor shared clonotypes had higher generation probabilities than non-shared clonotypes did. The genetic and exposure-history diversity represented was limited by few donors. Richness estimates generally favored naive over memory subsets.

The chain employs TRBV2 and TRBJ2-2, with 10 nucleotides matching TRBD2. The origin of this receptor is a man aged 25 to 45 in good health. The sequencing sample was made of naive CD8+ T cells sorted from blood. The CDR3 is CASSGRTGELFF. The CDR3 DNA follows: TGTGCCAGTAGCGGGAGGACCGGGGAGCTGTTTTTT.